The text below deals with one T cell receptor beta chain. What this receptor recognizes is not known. The record has no base qualities; no much larger clone is one base away. These data belong to a study of blood T cell repertoires in COVID-19 (dated by TCRdb to 2018 to 2020). Notes on the research overall: Collaborator samples came from the United States, Italy and Spain and covered acute and convalescent phases of COVID-19. The prospective study material was composed of cDNA or gDNA derived from T cells, B-cell-depleted T cells, or PBMCs. Deeply sampled blood TCRbeta repertoires from subjects exposed to, actively infected with, or recovered from COVID-19 were included in the dataset. A freely available public database, intended as a resource for researchers studying the immune response to SARS-CoV-2, is where the repertoires were released. Samples came from the ongoing ImmuneRACE study (first 160 participants) plus 1,254 subjects from 6 global collaborators. The sample metadata nearly always contained a de-identified subject ID, COVID-19 status, age in years and sex. Where available, HLA class I and class II types were obtained from metadata supplied by the sample provider rather than from assay-based typing.

Whole blood was collected in K2EDTA tubes by collaborating institutions according to the institutions' own protocols. Collaborator samples were shipped for TCRbeta analysis as frozen whole blood, isolated PBMCs, or DNA extracted from either sample type. TCRbeta CDR3 regions were amplified from genomic DNA by means of the immunoSEQ Assay, a bias-controlled multiplex PCR. As for the authors' bioinformatics: The number of nucleated cells in each sample was estimated by amplification of reference gene primers within the assay. Sequence reads were collapsed and filtered to measure the absolute abundance of every unique TCRbeta CDR3 rearrangement. Productive Simpson clonality was computed per sample as the square root of Simpson's diversity index over productive rearrangements. The table comes from immuneACCESS by way of TCRdb, which keeps in-frame sequences with V and J called. Part of the clones is missing from these tables; in studies checked, under half for an unresolved V gene and the rest for unknown reasons. V and J calls and clone size are those listed in that table; D and trimming were worked out from the DNA. Across this sample there are about 110,000 clones, with 75% to 80% seen only once. The biggest ten clones account for roughly 17% of the sample.

Including cysteine and phenylalanine, the CDR3 has 11 amino acids. The kept DNA is CDR3 alone, 33 bases in frame from the first base. V sheds 4 bases and J sheds 4 bases, leaving 2 bases between their ends. Beyond this particular receptor, the publication reports: How much clinical and demographic metadata was included differed by source and by participant, and the metadata was provided uncurated.

The TCR comes from a woman older than 75 with active or convalescent COVID-19. The sequence is built from TRBV12-3 or TRBV12-4 and TRBJ1-3, with the D gene too uncertain to name. The sample taken for sequencing was peripheral blood. The CDR3 here reads CASSSGNTIYF. The bases are TGTGCCAGCAGTTCGGGAAACACCATATATTTT.